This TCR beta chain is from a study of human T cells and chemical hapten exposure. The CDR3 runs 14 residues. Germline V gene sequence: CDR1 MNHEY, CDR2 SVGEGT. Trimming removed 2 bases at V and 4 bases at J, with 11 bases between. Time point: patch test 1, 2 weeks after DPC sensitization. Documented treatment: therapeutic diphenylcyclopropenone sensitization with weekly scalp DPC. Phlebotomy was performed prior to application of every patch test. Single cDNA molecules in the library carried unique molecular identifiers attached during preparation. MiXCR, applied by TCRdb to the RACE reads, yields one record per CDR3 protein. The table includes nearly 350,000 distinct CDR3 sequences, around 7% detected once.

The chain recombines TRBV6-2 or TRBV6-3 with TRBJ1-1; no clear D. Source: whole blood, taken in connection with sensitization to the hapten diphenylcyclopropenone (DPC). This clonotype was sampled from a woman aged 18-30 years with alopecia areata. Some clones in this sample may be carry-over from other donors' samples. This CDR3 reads CASSYNWAGTEAFF. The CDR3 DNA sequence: TGTGCCAGCAGTTACAATTGGGCGGGCACTGAAGCTTTCTTT.